This entry describes one TCR beta chain. The data originate from a study of blood T cell repertoires in COVID-19. Across the study: There were acute and convalescent COVID-19 samples, and they came from the United States, Italy and Spain. PBMCs, B-cell-depleted T cells, or T cells provided the cDNA or gDNA that made up the material.

Methods used by the authors: Counts of nucleated cells, estimated from reference gene primer amplification, were obtained. TCRdb's copy holds only in-frame clones and misses some; the assay was immunoSEQ multiplex PCR. The V and J calls and clone size were taken over from that table, and D and trimming were inferred from the DNA. The repertoire holds 30,000 to 45,000 clones, with approximately 81% as singletons. The sequence was obtained from a man older than 75 with active or convalescent COVID-19. The sequenced sample was peripheral blood.

CDR3 in amino acids: CASSAPGGETYEQYF. DNA for the CDR3: TGTGCCAGCAGCGCCCCAGGCGGGGAAACCTACGAGCAGTACTTC. The V call is TRBV9, the J call TRBJ2-7; a possible D gene is TRBD2 (6 bases). Germline lookup yields CDR1 SGDLS and CDR2 YYNGEE. The germline V and J ends were trimmed by 3 bases and 2 bases, with 15 bases remaining between them. CDR3 size: 15 residues. Based on the CDR3 plus reference TRBV9 and TRBJ2-7, the full variable domain is DSGVTQTPKHLITATGQRVTLRCSPRSGDLSVYWYQQSLDQGLQFLIQYYNGEERAKGNILERFSAQQFPDLHSELNLSSLELGDSALYFCASSAPGGETYEQYFGPGTRLTVT.